This TCR beta chain came from a study of blood T cell repertoires in COVID-19. Background on the study: Samples representing acute and convalescent COVID-19 were sourced from the United States, Italy and Spain. The cDNA or gDNA used as material had been derived from T cells, B-cell-depleted T cells, or PBMCs.

In the study's own analysis: For nucleated cells, counts were estimated from reference gene primer amplification. Clones were read by immunoSEQ multiplex PCR, and TCRdb kept only the in-frame ones, dropping some. The V and J calls and clone size are taken from that table; D and trimming were inferred from the DNA. This table has 200,000 to 300,000 clones, around 87% appearing once. Trimming removed 0 bases from V and 5 bases from J; junction bases left unmatched: 6. Germline V gene data show CDR1 as MNHEY and CDR2 as SVGAGI. CDR3 size: 15 residues. This receptor was taken from a woman in her forties or fifties with acute or convalescent COVID-19. V usage is TRBV6-5 and J usage is TRBJ1-1; the match to TRBD1 covers 7 bases. Sequenced: peripheral blood. As DNA, the CDR3 is TGTGCCAGCAGTTACTCAGGGGGCGCGGGAACTGAAGCTTTCTTT. It is translated as CASSYSGGAGTEAFF.